This T cell receptor beta chain was identified in a study of OX40 agonist ivuxolimab in advanced cancers. In the study overall: Six ivuxolimab dose levels, 0.01 to 10 mg/kg, were given intravenously every 2 weeks.

This clone has just one count. TCRdb's copy holds only in-frame clones and misses some; the assay was immunoSEQ multiplex PCR. The table includes 70,000 or so clones, about 93% detected once. The CDR3 has 12 amino acids. V was cut by 4 bases and J by 1 base, with 5 bases left in between. The V gene's germline CDR1 is SGHDN and CDR2 FVKESK. The chain is built from TRBV14 and TRBJ2-7; unclear D gene. This TCR derives from an adult with an advanced solid tumor such as melanoma, head and neck, liver or kidney cancer. The sample was CD4+ or CD8+ T cells sorted from blood, taken in a trial of the OX40 agonist ivuxolimab. The DNA for the CDR3 is TGTGCCAGCAGCCCGGCGTCCTACGAGCAGTACTTC. Encoded protein: CASSPASYEQYF.